The rows below give T cell receptor beta chains drawn from one sample of a study of shared clonotypes between healthy human individuals. Generated by immunoSEQ multiplex PCR, the TCRdb table keeps only in-frame clones and is missing some. Of under 130,000 clones in the sample, approximately 65% are singletons; the top ten hold around 26%. The material sequenced was memory CD8+ T cells sorted from blood. These receptors were collected from a woman aged 25 to 39 in good health. Each CDR3 is given with its conserved first and last residue. A D gene is named only where the DNA matches it firmly. Some rows mark clone size as missing; the rest say once, few, many or name a class of expanded clone.

V gene	clone size	J gene	D gene	CDR3 DNA	CDR3 protein
TRBV7-9	NA	TRBJ2-1	NA	TGTGCCAGCAGCTTAGGACGACTAGTGGGCAATGAGCAGTTCTTC	CASSLGRLVGNEQFF
TRBV7-8	NA	TRBJ1-2	NA	TGTGCCAGCAGCTTGAACAGGGAGAACTATGGCTACACCTTC	CASSLNRENYGYTF
TRBV25-1	few	TRBJ2-1	TRBD1	TGTGCCAGCAGTGACCTACAGGGGGGCTCCTACAATGAGCAGTTCTTC	CASSDLQGGSYNEQFF
TRBV27	NA	TRBJ2-1	TRBD2	TGTGCCAGCAGTTTGGGCGGGAGGCCCCACAATGAGCAGTTCTTC	CASSLGGRPHNEQFF
TRBV5-6	once	TRBJ1-1	NA	TGTGCCAGCAGCCCGGCGAGCGGGAACACTGAAGCTTTCTTT	CASSPASGNTEAFF
TRBV16	NA	TRBJ2-4	NA	TGTGCCAGCAGCCAAACGGGACGGGAAAACATTCAGTACTTC	CASSQTGRENIQYF
TRBV28	NA	TRBJ2-7	NA	TGTGCCAGCAGTTTGGCAGATACCTACGAGCAGTACTTC	CASSLADTYEQYF
TRBV15	medium-sized	TRBJ2-5	NA	TGTGCCACCAGCAGAGATGGGGGTACGGGCGCGGAGACCCAGTACTTC	CATSRDGGTGAETQYF
TRBV19	NA	TRBJ1-5	NA	TGTGCCAGTAGTCAGAGTCATAGCAATCAGCCCCAGCATTTT	CASSQSHSNQPQHF
TRBV25-1	few	TRBJ2-3	TRBD2	TGTGCCACCGCCGCGGGAGGGGGCACAGATACGCAGTATTTT	CATAAGGGTDTQYF
TRBV5-8	NA	TRBJ2-1	TRBD2	TGTGCCAGCAGCGCTGGGACTAGCGGGAGCCTATCAGAGCAGTTCTTC	CASSAGTSGSLSEQFF
TRBV7-9	NA	TRBJ1-4	NA	TGTGCCAGCAGCTTAGACCCAGGCTCTGCTTCTAATGAAAAACTGTTTTTT	CASSLDPGSASNEKLFF
TRBV28	NA	TRBJ2-7	NA	TGTGCCAGCAGTCAGACAGGCCCCCGGGGCGAGCAGTACTTC	CASSQTGPRGEQYF
TRBV5-4	NA	TRBJ1-1	NA	TGTGCCAGCAGCTTTCGTGGTAGTCCTTCGACTGAAGCTTTCTTT	CASSFRGSPSTEAFF
TRBV11-2	NA	TRBJ2-7	NA	TGTGCCAGCAGCTTAACCCCCTCACAGGGAAGTTTGGAGCAGTACTTC	CASSLTPSQGSLEQYF
TRBV4-2	few	TRBJ2-7	TRBD1	TGTGCCAGCAGCAAAGGGACAGGGGAATCCTACGAGCAGTACTTC	CASSKGTGESYEQYF
TRBV27	few	TRBJ1-2	NA	TGTGCCAGCAGTCCTACACAGGGTTCGTTCTTTGGCTACACCTTC	CASSPTQGSFFGYTF
TRBV6-1	many	TRBJ2-5	TRBD1	TGTGCCAGCAGTGAACGGTTAGGGGGCGGCGAGACCCAGTACTTC	CASSERLGGGETQYF
TRBV5-1	NA	TRBJ1-2	NA	TGCGCCAGCAGGCCACATCAGCACGGGTACTATGGCTACACCTTC	CASRPHQHGYYGYTF
TRBV6-4	few	TRBJ1-2	TRBD1	TGTGCCAGCAGTATAAGACAGGGGGCCCGCTTTGGCTACACCTTC	CASSIRQGARFGYTF
TRBV29-1	NA	TRBJ2-1	TRBD2	TGCAGCGTTGAACCGGGGACTAGACAACACAATGAGCAGTTCTTC	CSVEPGTRQHNEQFF
TRBV6-4	many	TRBJ2-3	NA	TGTGCCAGCAGTGAAGTGGGAGGCACAGATACGCAGTATTTT	CASSEVGGTDTQYF
TRBV27	NA	TRBJ1-1	NA	TGTGCCAGCAGCCTAGTGGCCACGACCTTGAACACTGAAGCTTTCTTT	CASSLVATTLNTEAFF
TRBV7-9	NA	TRBJ2-5	TRBD2	TGTGCCAGCAGCTTAGGCGTGGGACTAGCGGGATTTACCGAGACCCAGTACTTC	CASSLGVGLAGFTETQYF
TRBV6-1	few	TRBJ2-7	NA	TGTGCCAGCAGTGGGAGAGGGGCCTCCTACGAGCAGTACTTC	CASSGRGASYEQYF
TRBV25-1	NA	TRBJ1-5	TRBD1	TGTGCCAGCAGTGAAGGACAAGGGGGCGGTCAGCCCCAGCATTTT	CASSEGQGGGQPQHF
TRBV11-2	few	TRBJ2-7	TRBD1	TGTGCCAGCAGCTCCACAGGGGCCCACGAGCAGTACTTC	CASSSTGAHEQYF
TRBV27	NA	TRBJ1-5	NA	TGTGCCAGCAGTCCCCTAACAGCTTGGGGCAATCAGCCCCAGCATTTT	CASSPLTAWGNQPQHF
TRBV25-1	few	TRBJ1-5	TRBD1	TGTGCCAGCAGTGACGGGACAGGGATGAATAGCAATCAGCCCCAGCATTTT	CASSDGTGMNSNQPQHF
TRBV30	NA	TRBJ2-7	TRBD1	TGTGCCTACAGGACAGGGGGCGCTTACGAGCAGTACTTC	CAYRTGGAYEQYF
TRBV7-9	NA	TRBJ1-1	TRBD1	TGTGCCAGCAGCTACCCTCTACCGGGACAGGGGTCTAAAGCTTTCTTT	CASSYPLPGQGSKAFF
TRBV13	NA	TRBJ2-7	NA	TGTGCCAGCAGAGGGGCAGAACCCTACGAGCAGTACTTC	CASRGAEPYEQYF
TRBV28	NA	TRBJ2-5	NA	TGTGCCATCTCGACAGGGCCGGGAGGAGGGACCCAGTACTTC	CAISTGPGGGTQYF
TRBV7-8	NA	TRBJ2-2	TRBD1	TGTGCCAGCAGCCAGACAGGGGGTTGGGCGACCGGGGAGCTGTTTTTT	CASSQTGGWATGELFF
TRBV4-1	NA	TRBJ1-3	NA	TGCGCCAGCAGCCAAGTGGGCGGGAGGATCTCTGGAAACACCATATATTTT	CASSQVGGRISGNTIYF